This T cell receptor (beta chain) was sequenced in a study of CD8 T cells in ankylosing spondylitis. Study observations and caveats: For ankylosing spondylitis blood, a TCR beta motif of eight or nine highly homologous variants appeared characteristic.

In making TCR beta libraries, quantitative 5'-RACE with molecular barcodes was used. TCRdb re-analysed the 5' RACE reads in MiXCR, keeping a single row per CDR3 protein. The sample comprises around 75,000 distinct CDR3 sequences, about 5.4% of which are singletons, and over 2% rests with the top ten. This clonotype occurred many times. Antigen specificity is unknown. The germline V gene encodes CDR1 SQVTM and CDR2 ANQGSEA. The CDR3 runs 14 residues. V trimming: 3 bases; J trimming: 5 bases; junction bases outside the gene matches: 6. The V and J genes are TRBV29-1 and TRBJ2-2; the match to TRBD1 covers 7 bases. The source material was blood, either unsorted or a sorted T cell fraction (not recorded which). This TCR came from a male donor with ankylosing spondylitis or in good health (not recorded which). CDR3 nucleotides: TGCAGCGTTGAGACAGGGTCGGGAACCGGGGAGCTGTTTTTT. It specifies CSVETGSGTGELFF.